This record looks at one T cell receptor beta chain sequence and its context. The antigen is not known. Germline CDR1 reads MNHEY; CDR2 reads SMNVEV (reference sequence). The CDR3 loop spans 15 amino acids. V dropped 9 bases and J dropped 0 bases, with 17 bases sitting between them. Repertoires were generated with immunoSEQ multiplex PCR, while TCRdb's copy carries only in-frame clones and drops some. This sample has more than 95,000 clones, with 80% to 90% found just once. The record originates from a study of T cell responses to AZD1222 COVID-19 vaccine. About the research overall: Analyses pooled second doses at about 4 or about 12 weeks. Study-wide results and caveats: Unmutated variant regions reportedly attract nearly half of all spike-specific TCRs.

The source was peripheral blood, collected on day 0 of AZD1222 vaccination. This TCR was sampled from an adult in good health. This rearrangement joins TRBV27 to TRBJ1-1; D perhaps matches TRBD1 (5 bases). The CDR3 is CASRRAGHMNTEAFF. CDR3 DNA sequence: TGTGCCAGTCGGAGGGCCGGACACATGAACACTGAAGCTTTCTTT.